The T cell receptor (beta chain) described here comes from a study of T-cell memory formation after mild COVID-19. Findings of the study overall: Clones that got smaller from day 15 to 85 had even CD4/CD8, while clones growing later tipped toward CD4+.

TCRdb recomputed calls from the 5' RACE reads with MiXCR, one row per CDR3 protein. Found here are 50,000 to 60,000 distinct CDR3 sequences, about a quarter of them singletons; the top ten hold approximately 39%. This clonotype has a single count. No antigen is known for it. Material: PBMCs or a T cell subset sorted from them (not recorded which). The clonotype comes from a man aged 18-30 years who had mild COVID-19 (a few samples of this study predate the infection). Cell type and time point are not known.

The CDR3 region is CASSQEGGGTNTGELFF. The CDR3 DNA reads TGCGCCAGCAGCCAAGAAGGAGGCGGAACGAACACCGGGGAGCTGTTTTTT. The chain couples TRBV4-3 to TRBJ2-2; D may be TRBD2 (5 bases). Germline values: CDR1 LGHNA, CDR2 YSLEER. V lost 0 bases and J lost 0, with 11 bases in between. The CDR3 length is 17 residues.